The entry below gives a single T cell receptor beta chain sequence along with its context. Antigen specificity is unknown. The CDR3 consists of 15 residues. CDR1 and CDR2 from the germline V gene are SGHRS and YFSETQ. This specimen belongs to a study of T cells expressing NK-cell markers. Study information: All TCR beta repertoires analysed originated from sorted CD3+CD56+NKG2C+, CD3+CD56+NKG2C- and CD3+CD56-NKG2C+ T cells. General observations from the study: As a fraction of CD8+ T cells, dominant NKG2C+ clonotypes reached about 1.0-8% in over 5 donors.

Libraries used 5'RACE template switching adding universal primer site and UMIs. TCRdb reanalyzed the 5' RACE reads, giving one entry per CDR3 protein sequence and no DNA. The table lists fewer than 400,000 distinct CDR3 sequences. The sequenced sample was blood T cells: a sorted CD56 or NKG2C T cell subset, CD4+ or CD8+ T cells, or bulk PBMC T cells (not recorded which). The rearrangement links TRBV5-1 to TRBJ2-1; TCRdb reports TRBD1, a call that lacks DNA to check it against. This clonotype was sampled from a man between 18 and 69 years old in good health. The CDR3 loop reads CASGGWGEGYNEQFF.